This T cell receptor beta chain came from a study of T cell changes during pregnancy in multiple sclerosis. Clones were read by immunoSEQ multiplex PCR, and TCRdb kept only the in-frame ones, dropping some. The profile shows 85,000 to 100,000 clones, almost 95% of them singletons. The V gene lost 5 bases and the J gene lost 7 bases, with 14 bases spanning the gap. The CDR3 loop spans 13 amino acids. Germline loops: CDR1 MNHEY, CDR2 SVGAGI. The sequence was collected from a female donor with multiple sclerosis, enrolled in a pregnancy study. The chain has TRBV6-5 and TRBJ1-1; D remains unclear. Source: peripheral blood, taken after pregnancy. This CDR3 is CASSTGSVDEAFF. In DNA form, the CDR3 reads TGTGCCAGCAGTACCGGGTCGGTAGATGAAGCTTTCTTT.